These T cell receptor beta chains were read from a single sample in a study of blood T cell repertoires in COVID-19. Measured with immunoSEQ multiplex PCR; TCRdb has only the in-frame clones, and not every one. This table holds fewer than 350,000 clones, roughly 85% found once. Sequencing was done on a sample of PBMCs or T cells enriched from blood (not recorded which). These receptors all stem from a woman in her 50s who had recovered from COVID-19. Both conserved end residues are part of each CDR3.

j_call v_call cdr3_aa
TRBJ2-7 TRBV6-2/TRBV6-3 CASSDYSGSYEQYF
TRBJ1-3 TRBV12-3/TRBV12-4 CASSLAQGNTIYF
TRBJ2-7 TRBV2 CASSRTRGSDEQYF
TRBJ1-1 TRBV18 CASSASTHRGMNTEAFF
TRBJ2-4 TRBV14 CASSQGYAGRNIQYF
TRBJ2-1 TRBV10-1 CASSRENEQFF
TRBJ1-5 TRBV24-1 CATSDLRDRDVSNQPQHF
TRBJ2-7 TRBV11-2 CASSLEVAGGSYEQYF
TRBJ2-1 TRBV7-3 CASSLNPRGNEQFF
TRBJ1-5 TRBV6-2/TRBV6-3 CASSRSDRGAHQPQHF
TRBJ1-1 TRBV19 CASRMIRDWDTEAFF